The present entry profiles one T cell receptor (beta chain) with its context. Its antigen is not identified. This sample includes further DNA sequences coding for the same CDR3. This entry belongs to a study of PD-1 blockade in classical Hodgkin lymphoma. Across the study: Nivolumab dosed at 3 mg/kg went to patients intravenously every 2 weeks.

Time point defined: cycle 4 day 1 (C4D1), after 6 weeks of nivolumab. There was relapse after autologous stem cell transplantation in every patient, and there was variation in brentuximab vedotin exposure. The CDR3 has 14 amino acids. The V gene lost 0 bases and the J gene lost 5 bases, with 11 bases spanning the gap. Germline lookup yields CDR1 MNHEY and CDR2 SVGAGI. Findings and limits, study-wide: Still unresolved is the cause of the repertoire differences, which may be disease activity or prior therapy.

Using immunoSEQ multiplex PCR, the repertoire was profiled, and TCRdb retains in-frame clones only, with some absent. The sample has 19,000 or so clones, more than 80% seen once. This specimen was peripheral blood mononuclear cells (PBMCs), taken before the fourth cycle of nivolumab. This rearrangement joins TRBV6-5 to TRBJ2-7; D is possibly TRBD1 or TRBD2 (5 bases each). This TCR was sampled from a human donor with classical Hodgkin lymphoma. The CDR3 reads CASSYSAGRDEQYF. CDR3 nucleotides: TGTGCCAGCAGTTACTCCGCAGGGCGGGACGAGCAGTACTTC.